The next 20 T cell receptor beta chains were all read from a single sample in a study of T cells in Graves' hyperthyroidism and ophthalmopathy. Amplification of TCR beta CDR3 regions used RNA as the template. The HTBI primer set drove a first-round RT-PCR of the TCR CDR3. TCRdb reprocessed the multiplex PCR reads with MiXCR, giving one entry per CDR3 protein. The data show fewer than 250,000 distinct CDR3 sequences, with over 20% seen just once and 30% to 40% held by the top ten. The sequenced material came from blood. The source of these receptors is a woman aged 40 to 49 with Graves' ophthalmopathy.

This clonotype was observed at least ten times. The chain combines TRBV6-4 with TRBJ1-1; possibly TRBD1 for D (5 bases). The V and J ends lost 7 bases and 1 base respectively, with 13 bases between them. The CDR3 has 14 amino acids. The V gene's germline CDR1 is MRHNA and CDR2 SNTAGT. The CDR3 protein is CASIHRITNTEAFF. In DNA form, the CDR3 reads TGTGCCAGCATCCACAGGATCACGAACACTGAAGCTTTCTTT.

This clonotype was found many times. The chain couples TRBV7-9 to TRBJ2-7; 9 bases are a match to TRBD2. V gave up 5 bases and J gave up 4 bases; unmatched junction bases: 6. Germline V lookup: CDR1 SEHNR, CDR2 FQNEAQ (reference sequence). CDR3 size: 14 residues. CDR3 sequence reads: CASSTLAGEYEQYF. The CDR3 DNA sequence: TGTGCCAGCAGCACCTTAGCGGGAGAGTACGAGCAGTACTTC.

This clonotype was seen ten or more times. This CDR3 is CASSPPGLAGVYEQYF. The CDR3 DNA follows: TGTGCCAGTAGTCCCCCGGGACTAGCGGGAGTCTACGAGCAGTACTTC. The chain links TRBV19 to TRBJ2-7, with 14 bases that match TRBD2. Germline CDR1 and CDR2: LNHDA and SQIVND (reference sequence). The CDR3 has 16 residues. Germline trimming cut 5 bases from V and 3 bases from J; bases unmatched to any gene: 6. Variable domain in full (rest from reference TRBV19 and TRBJ2-7): DGGITQSPKYLFRKEGQNVTLSCEQNLNHDAMYWYRQDPGQGLRLIYYSQIVNDFQKGDIAEGYSVSREKKESFPLTVTSAQKNPTAFYLCASSPPGLAGVYEQYFGPGTRLTVT.

This clonotype appeared many times. This chain joins TRBV6-1 and TRBJ2-7; 9 nucleotides line up with TRBD2. The CDR3 has 15 amino acids. Trimming took 6 bases from V and 6 from J; bases not matched to a gene: 12. Germline CDR1 is MNHNS and CDR2 is SASEGT. The CDR3 region has the DNA TGTGCCAGCAGCCAACGGGGCGGGAGGGCCCTCGAGCAGTACTTC. It yields the protein CASSQRGGRALEQYF.

This clonotype appeared many times. This chain connects TRBV14 to TRBJ2-7; 8 bases agree with TRBD2. This CDR3 comprises 16 residues. After removal of 3 bases from V and 2 bases from J, the junction contained 9 bases not matched to a gene. CDR1 is SGHDN, CDR2 FVKESK, per germline. This chain's CDR3 is CASSQPRIAGPYEQYF. Here the CDR3 DNA reads TGTGCCAGCAGCCAGCCCCGGATAGCGGGGCCCTACGAGCAGTACTTC. The variable domain in full, completed from reference TRBV14 and TRBJ2-7, reads EAGVTQFPSHSVIEKGQTVTLRCDPISGHDNLYWYRRVMGKEIKFLLHFVKESKQDESGMPNNRFLAERTGGTYSTLKVQPAELEDSGVYFCASSQPRIAGPYEQYFGPGTRLTVT.

To note about this clonotype: A much bigger clone sits one base away, suggesting this may be a read error. J is TRBJ1-2 and V is TRBV3-1; D unresolved. This CDR3 spans 13 amino acids. V shed 0 bases and J shed 4 bases, with 6 bases lying between them. The germline gives CDR1 LGHDT, CDR2 YNNKEL (reference sequence). As DNA, the CDR3 is TGTGCCAGCAGCCAAGATTGGGGCTATGGCTACACCTTC. Translation: CASSQDWGYGYTF.

This clonotype has at least ten counts. A junction end diverges from the germline sequence, so it may reflect a read error. This chain links TRBV20-1 with TRBJ2-7; 10 bases map to TRBD2. This CDR3 comprises 12 residues. CDR1 and CDR2 from the germline V gene are DFQATT and SNEGSKA (reference sequence). CDR3 in DNA: TGCAGTGCTAGGGTAGCAGCGGGAGGGCCGCACTTC. Translated: CSARVAAGGPHF.

This rearrangement joins TRBV6-1 to TRBJ2-7, with D possibly matching TRBD2 (6 bases). Germline V lookup: CDR1 MNHNS, CDR2 SASEGT. This CDR3 is 15 amino acids long. Trimming cost V 6 bases and J 2 bases, with 17 bases left between them. Written as DNA, the CDR3 is TGTGCCAGCAGAGGCTTCGGGGGTGTTACCTACGAGCAGTACTTC. Its protein is CASRGFGGVTYEQYF.

With respect to this clonotype: A much larger clone sits a single nucleotide away, making a read error possible. The J gene is TRBJ2-7, the V gene TRBV6-1; D gene ambiguous. V was shortened by 6 bases and J by 9 bases, with 15 bases between the two germline ends. This CDR3 region has 12 residues. CDR1 is MNHNS, CDR2 SASEGT, per germline. CDR3 sequence: CASSSEPRVQYF. The DNA of the CDR3 is TGTGCCAGCAGCTCCGAGCCTAGGGTGCAGTACTTC.

Many counts were recorded for this clonotype. The J gene is TRBJ2-5, the V gene TRBV28, with TRBD2 matching over 8 bases. This CDR3 comprises 17 residues. CDR1 and CDR2 from the germline V gene are MDHEN and SYDVKM. With 3 bases clipped from V and 1 base from J, the junction kept 10 bases outside the gene matches. In nucleotides, the CDR3 is TGTGCCAGCAGTTTTAGCGGGGCGGGAGGTCTCCAAGAGACCCAGTACTTC. Translated: CASSFSGAGGLQETQYF.

This clonotype was observed many times. The chain is built from TRBV7-2 and TRBJ1-5, with D uncertain. Looked up from germline, CDR1 is SGHTA and CDR2 is FQGNSA. Trimming pared 4 bases from V and 5 bases from J, leaving 12 bases between. The CDR3 spans 14 residues. The DNA of the CDR3 is TGTGCCAGCAGCTCGGCAAGCTGGGATCAGCCCCAGCATTTT. It specifies CASSSASWDQPQHF.

The rearrangement links TRBV18 to TRBJ1-1, with a tentative D call TRBD1 (6 bases). Germline V gives CDR1 KGHSH, CDR2 LQKENI. V was clipped by 5 bases and J by 2 bases, with 18 bases between them. The CDR3 length is 16 residues. The CDR3 bases are TGTGCCAGCTCAGGGAGGGGTACAGGGTCCAACACTGAAGCTTTCTTT. Amino acids: CASSGRGTGSNTEAFF.

The V call is TRBV5-8, the J call TRBJ1-2; D unresolved. The CDR3 is 13 amino acids. V shed 5 bases and J shed 8 bases, with 16 bases lying between them. Germline-derived CDR1 and CDR2 are SGHTS and YDEGEE. The CDR3 loop is CASRLVGWGGYTF. In DNA form, the CDR3 reads TGTGCCAGCAGACTGGTCGGATGGGGAGGCTACACCTTC.

The chain joins TRBV4-1 to TRBJ2-2, with TRBD2 matching over 8 bases. Trimming took 1 base from V and 7 from J; bases not matched to a gene: 20. CDR1 is MGHRA, CDR2 YSYEKL, per germline. The length of the CDR3 is 20 residues. The CDR3 loop reads CASSQVGEGAAGGADGELFF. CDR3 coding DNA: TGCGCCAGCAGCCAAGTTGGAGAGGGCGCGGCGGGAGGCGCGGACGGGGAGCTGTTTTTT.

CDR3 in amino acids: CASSPRPESTGELFF. The CDR3 DNA is TGTGCCAGCAGTCCCAGACCGGAGAGCACCGGGGAGCTGTTTTTT. This chain connects TRBV12-3 or TRBV12-4 to TRBJ2-2; D not certain. The CDR3 covers 15 residues. The V end lost 5 bases, the J end lost 4 bases, and 14 bases lay between the germline ends.

This clonotype occurred many times. This sequence joins TRBV6-5 and TRBJ1-1; perhaps TRBD1 as D (5 bases). CDR1 and CDR2 from the germline V gene are MNHEY and SVGAGI. The CDR3 contains 13 residues. Trimming removed 2 bases at V and 1 base at J, with 5 bases between. The CDR3 sequence is CASSYGGNTEAFF. In DNA form, the CDR3 reads TGTGCCAGCAGTTACGGGGGGAACACTGAAGCTTTCTTT.

V and J are TRBV12-3 or TRBV12-4 and TRBJ2-7; 11 bases agree with TRBD2. J lost 4 bases, V lost 5 bases, and 10 bases had no gene match. CDR3 length: 16 residues. In nucleotides, the CDR3 is TGTGCCAGCAGTCCCAGACCTAGCGGGAGGTGGTACGAGCAGTACTTC. Its protein product is CASSPRPSGRWYEQYF.

At least ten counts were recorded for this clonotype. This sequence joins TRBV4-2 and TRBJ2-7; D is unclear. Germline lookup yields CDR1 LGHNA and CDR2 YNFKEQ. The length of the CDR3 is 14 residues. V dropped 1 base and J dropped 3 bases, with 10 bases sitting between them. CDR3 DNA: TGTGCCAGCAGCCAAGCGCGGTACGGCTACGAGCAGTACTTC. Protein product: CASSQARYGYEQYF.

On this clonotype: This may be a read error, as it is one base from a much larger clone. V and J are TRBV24-1 and TRBJ2-2; weak D call: TRBD2 (7 bases). The CDR3 is made up of 17 amino acids. Germline CDR1 is KGHDR and CDR2 is SFDVKD. Here the CDR3 DNA reads TGTGCCACCAGTGTGTCCAGGGGAGGGAGAAGGACCGGGGGGCTGTTTTTT. Amino acids: CATSVSRGGRRTGGLFF.

This clonotype was seen ten or more times. The chain carries TRBV6-1 and TRBJ2-7, with TRBD2 matching over 7 bases. The CDR3 spans 15 residues. Per germline, CDR1 MNHNS and CDR2 SASEGT. Unmatched junction bases numbered 6, after V lost 2 bases and J lost 2 bases. The CDR3 DNA reads as TGTGCCAGCAGTGAAAGGGACTACTCCCCCTACGAGCAGTACTTC. Translating gives CASSERDYSPYEQYF.